This T cell receptor (beta chain) stems from a study of post-analysis software for immune sequencing data. Researchers reported that TCR beta cDNA libraries carried unique molecular identifiers. TCRdb ran MiXCR on the PCR reads and lists one entry per CDR3 protein. This table holds roughly 540,000 distinct CDR3 sequences, approximately 34% found once. The CDR3 is 15 amino acids. From germline, CDR1 is SGDLS and CDR2 YYNGEE. The ends lost 0 bases at V and 10 bases at J; junction bases unmatched: 9. Study outcomes and limitations: Among five TRBV segments more frequent in patients than controls were TRBV5-6, TRBV5-1 and TRBV20-1.

This clonotype was observed a few times. The antigen is not known. The sequence was collected from a girl between 2 and 17 years old with multiple sclerosis. The rearrangement links TRBV9 to TRBJ2-1; TRBD2 matches 8 bases. The sequencing input was blood. The CDR3 DNA reads as TGTGCCAGCAGCGTAGCTGTGCGCGCGGGGGGAGAGCAGTTCTTC. Protein sequence: CASSVAVRAGGEQFF.